This TCR beta chain originates from a study of blood T cell repertoires in COVID-19. As originally analysed: Reference gene primer amplification yielded estimated nucleated cell counts. Data came from immunoSEQ multiplex PCR; TCRdb stores just in-frame clones and leaves some out. That table supplies the V and J calls and clone size; D and trimming were determined from the DNA. The data contain around 230,000 clones, approximately 83% of them singletons. This clone was recorded only once. Germline CDR1 is LGHDT and CDR2 is YNNKEL (reference sequence). The CDR3 covers 18 residues. With V trimmed by 0 bases and J by 7 bases, 10 bases remained unmatched.

The TCR was taken from a woman in her 40s with acute COVID-19. The chain links TRBV3-1 (or the pseudogene TRBV3-2) to TRBJ2-1; 12 nucleotides line up with TRBD2. The sequenced sample was PBMCs or T cells enriched from blood (not recorded which). CDR3 bases: TGTGCCAGCAGCCAAGAAGGGGTAACTAGCGGGAGGTTGAATGAGCAGTTCTTC. Protein: CASSQEGVTSGRLNEQFF.